This T cell receptor (beta chain) was sequenced for a study of blood T cell repertoires in COVID-19 (dated by TCRdb to the early 2020s). Some background on the complete study: Samples from collaborators originated in the United States, Italy and Spain and spanned both the acute and convalescent phases of COVID-19. The prospective study material was composed of cDNA or gDNA derived from T cells, B-cell-depleted T cells, or PBMCs. The samples were drawn from the first 160 participants of the ongoing ImmuneRACE study and from 1,200 or so subjects provided by 6 global collaborators. Where HLA class I and class II types were available, the types were taken from metadata supplied by the sample provider, not from assay-based typing. The dataset comprised deeply sampled blood TCRbeta repertoires from subjects exposed to, actively infected with, or recovered from COVID-19. Sample metadata almost always included a de-identified subject ID, COVID-19 status, age in years and sex. The repertoires were released in a freely available public database intended as a resource for research on the immune response to SARS-CoV-2. What the work shows at the level of the full study, not this receptor alone: The amount of clinical and demographic metadata varied by source and participant and was provided uncurated.

TCRbeta CDR3 regions were amplified from genomic DNA using the immunoSEQ Assay, a bias-controlled multiplex PCR. Processing in the source paper ran as follows. Within the assay, amplification of reference gene primers was used to estimate how many nucleated cells each sample contained. Sequence reads were collapsed and filtered to measure the absolute abundance of every unique TCRbeta CDR3 rearrangement. For each sample, productive Simpson clonality was calculated by taking the square root of Simpson's diversity index across productive rearrangements. TCRdb re-hosts the immuneACCESS table, in-frame sequences only. Its copies lack some clones; in the studies checked, an unresolved V gene accounts for under half of them, and the cause for the rest is not known. Clone size and V and J calls were adopted from that table, with D and trimming inferred from the DNA. The sample profile shows around 140,000 clones; approximately 86% of them were found once. Clones ranked in the top ten supply 3.5% to 4.5% of the sample.

Participants in the prospective study were aged roughly 18 to 95 years, lived in over 20 United States geographic areas, and enrolled through a virtual design. In the prospective study, cohorts were assigned on the basis of participant-reported clinical history obtained from a screening survey and a study questionnaire. Exposed participants had been in contact, within 2 weeks of entering the study, with a person who had a PCR-confirmed or clinician-diagnosed case of COVID-19. Each participant in the prospective study had whole blood, serum and a nasopharyngeal or oropharyngeal swab collected by mobile phlebotomists. Over a roughly 2-month period, participants in the prospective study had the option of providing additional blood draws and questionnaires. Prospective study blood samples were shipped either frozen or at room temperature before DNA extraction. Taken from the germline V gene, the CDR1 and CDR2 loops are SQVTM and ANQGSEA. The V end gives up 2 bases and the J end 5 bases, leaving 8 bases in the junction not matched to a gene. From its cysteine to its phenylalanine, the CDR3 spans 15 amino acids. Kept here is only the CDR3 DNA, which spans 45 bases and is read in frame from base 1.

Comment on this clone: This receptor's antigen is unknown. No quality values exist for individual bases; no much larger clone is one base distant.

The chain is encoded by TRBV29-1 joined to TRBJ1-5, with TRBD1 identical over 8 junction bases. The TCR sequence derives from a woman aged 40 to 50 who had been exposed to COVID-19. Sequencing was carried out using PBMCs or T cells enriched from blood (not recorded which). The CDR3: CSVESGQETHQPQHF. The DNA sequence follows: TGCAGCGTTGAATCGGGACAGGAAACCCATCAGCCCCAGCATTTT.